These 14 T cell receptor beta chains were sequenced from one sample in a study of T cell changes during pregnancy in multiple sclerosis. This table comes from immunoSEQ multiplex PCR, and its TCRdb copy is limited to in-frame clones, with some not included. The profile shows some 110,000 clones, around 90% of them singletons. Specimen: peripheral blood, collected in the third trimester of pregnancy. The receptors were gathered from a female donor with multiple sclerosis, enrolled in a pregnancy study.

This chain joins TRBV7-8 and TRBJ2-1; 10 bases align to TRBD2. Trimming took 3 bases from V and 6 from J; bases not matched to a gene: 5. The CDR3 is 15 amino acids. The V gene's germline CDR1 is SGHVS and CDR2 FQNEAQ. The CDR3 DNA reads TGTGCCAGCAGCTTCAATAGCGGGGGGTTCAATGAGCAGTTCTTC. It codes for CASSFNSGGFNEQFF.

This clone has only one observation. The chain couples TRBV5-4 to TRBJ2-3, with D tentatively TRBD2 (5 bases). V gave up 5 bases and J gave up 2 bases, with 21 bases separating them. The CDR3 sequence is 17 residues long. Germline loops: CDR1 SGHNT, CDR2 YYREEE (reference sequence). This CDR3 is CASSSPKAARYTDTQYF. The CDR3 DNA is TGTGCCAGCAGTTCCCCGAAAGCGGCACGCTACACAGATACGCAGTATTTT.

The chain combines TRBV28 with TRBJ1-3; D not certain. Trimming cost V 2 bases and J 2 bases, with 7 bases left between them. Germline CDR1 is MDHEN and CDR2 is SYDVKM. This CDR3 spans 14 amino acids. CDR3 coding DNA: TGTGCCAGCAGTTTAGACACCACTGGAAACACCATATATTTT. It specifies CASSLDTTGNTIYF.

The rearrangement joins TRBV6-6 to TRBJ1-5; TRBD1 is a possible D gene (5 bases). In germline, CDR1 is MNHNY, CDR2 SVGAGI (reference sequence). The CDR3 contains 12 residues. Trimming left V 5 bases short and J 6 bases short, with 8 bases between. This CDR3 reads CASSPRVQPQHF. The CDR3 DNA is TGTGCCAGCAGTCCCAGGGTTCAGCCCCAGCATTTT.

CDR3 region: CASSGQYTQYF. For the CDR3, the DNA is TGTGCCAGCAGTGGACAGTATACGCAGTATTTT. This chain connects TRBV6-1 to TRBJ2-3; possible D gene TRBD1, 5 bases. Germline loops: CDR1 MNHNS, CDR2 SASEGT. The CDR3 is 11 amino acids. The V gene lost 4 bases and the J gene lost 7 bases, with 6 bases spanning the gap.

The V gene is TRBV9, the J gene TRBJ1-1; 8 nucleotides line up with TRBD1. The length of the CDR3 is 15 residues. Germline V gives CDR1 SGDLS, CDR2 YYNGEE. V lost 4 bases to trimming and J lost 1 base; unmatched junction nucleotides: 6. For the CDR3, the DNA is TGTGCCAGCAGCTTGACAGGGGCGCCGAACACTGAAGCTTTCTTT. Translated, it gives CASSLTGAPNTEAFF.

This clone was recorded once. The J gene is TRBJ1-2, the V gene TRBV5-1; 9 bases map to TRBD1. The CDR3 covers 14 residues. V lost 4 bases and J lost 7; bases outside the gene matches: 8. Germline loops: CDR1 SGHRS, CDR2 YFSETQ. CDR3 amino acids: CASSRETGGFGYTF. Here the CDR3 DNA reads TGCGCCAGCAGCCGGGAGACAGGGGGATTTGGCTACACCTTC.

V usage is TRBV7-6 and J usage is TRBJ2-7; 12 bases line up with TRBD2. The CDR3 covers 15 residues. With V trimmed by 4 bases and J by 6 bases, 7 bases remained unmatched. Per germline, CDR1 SGHVS and CDR2 FNYEAQ. The CDR3 DNA sequence: TGTGCCAGCAGCTCGGAGGCTAGCGGGAGGGGCGAGCAGTACTTC. Translating gives CASSSEASGRGEQYF.

This clone was counted a single time. Here the CDR3 reads CSVEVQYDTEAFF. The DNA of the CDR3 is TGCAGCGTTGAGGTACAGTACGACACTGAAGCTTTCTTT. This chain uses TRBV29-1 with TRBJ1-1; D ambiguous. With 3 bases removed from V and 3 bases from J, the gap between germline ends came to 11 bases. Germline V gene data show CDR1 as SQVTM and CDR2 as ANQGSEA. The CDR3 spans 13 residues.

The chain combines TRBV2 with TRBJ1-1, with 9 nucleotides matching TRBD1. The CDR3 loop spans 14 amino acids. Germline-derived CDR1 and CDR2 are SNHLY and FYNNEI. J was trimmed by 6 bases and V by 6 bases; bases with no gene match: 8. DNA for the CDR3: TGTGCCAGCAGCCCGTGGGACAGGGAATCTGAAGCTTTCTTT. Its translation: CASSPWDRESEAFF.

V is TRBV19 and J is TRBJ1-5; a weak D match, TRBD1 (6 bases). Germline CDR1 LNHDA, CDR2 SQIVND (reference sequence). V was trimmed by 5 bases and J by 3 bases, leaving 11 bases between them. The CDR3 totals 14 residues. CDR3 region: CASSSRGINQPQHF. As DNA, the CDR3 is TGTGCCAGTAGTTCGAGGGGGATCAATCAGCCCCAGCATTTT.

The chain combines TRBV19 with TRBJ2-3; 9 nucleotides agree with TRBD2. CDR1 LNHDA and CDR2 SQIVND come from the germline V gene (reference sequence). The CDR3 totals 16 residues. V lost 1 base, J lost 3 bases, and 5 bases stayed unmatched. This CDR3 reads CASSIAAGGPTDTQYF. For the CDR3, the DNA is TGTGCCAGTAGTATAGCGGCGGGAGGGCCGACAGATACGCAGTATTTT.

The chain employs TRBV19 and TRBJ2-7; TRBD1 matches 10 bases. Germline lookup yields CDR1 LNHDA and CDR2 SQIVND (reference sequence). V gave up 5 bases and J gave up 4 bases; unmatched junction bases: 5. The CDR3 extends over 14 amino acids. As DNA, the CDR3 is TGTGCCAGTAGTCCCGGACAGGGGGAGTACGAGCAGTACTTC. It encodes CASSPGQGEYEQYF. The full variable domain, rest sourced from reference TRBV19 and TRBJ2-7, is DGGITQSPKYLFRKEGQNVTLSCEQNLNHDAMYWYRQDPGQGLRLIYYSQIVNDFQKGDIAEGYSVSREKKESFPLTVTSAQKNPTAFYLCASSPGQGEYEQYFGPGTRLTVT.

This clone appeared a few times. V is TRBV9 and J is TRBJ1-6, with unresolved D. The CDR3 is made up of 15 amino acids. V lost 2 bases and J 1 base, leaving 7 bases between the germline ends. Germline CDR1 and CDR2: SGDLS and YYNGEE. The CDR3, as DNA: TGTGCCAGCAGCGTTTCCGGGTCCTATAATTCACCCCTCCACTTT. Its protein is CASSVSGSYNSPLHF.